Shown below are 3 T cell receptor beta chains from a single sample sequenced in a study of human T cells and chemical hapten exposure. Via MiXCR, TCRdb re-called the RACE reads, giving one row per CDR3 protein. In the table there are about 400,000 distinct CDR3 sequences, nearly 6.5% of which are singletons. Time point specified: patch test 2, 6 weeks after DPC sensitization. Treatment noted: therapeutic diphenylcyclopropenone sensitization with weekly scalp DPC. The sequenced sample was whole blood, obtained in connection with sensitization to the hapten diphenylcyclopropenone (DPC). The receptors derive from a woman younger than 35 with alopecia areata. Some clones in this sample may be carry-over from other donors' samples.

This clonotype showed up just a few times. This chain joins TRBV6-5 and TRBJ2-5, with TRBD2 as a possible D gene (6 bases). Germline V gene data show CDR1 as MNHEY and CDR2 as SVGAGI. This CDR3 is built from 13 residues. The V and J ends lost 5 bases and 4 bases respectively, with 11 bases between them. The CDR3 coding sequence is TGTGCCAGCAGTGCGACTAGGGGAGAGACCCAGTACTTC. This sequence encodes CASSATRGETQYF.

This clonotype was counted between two and nine times. The chain joins TRBV20-1 to TRBJ1-4, with D hard to call. With 0 bases removed from V and 8 bases from J, the gap between germline ends came to 7 bases. Germline CDR1 reads DFQATT; CDR2 reads SNEGSKA (reference sequence). The CDR3 is made up of 12 amino acids. The CDR3 nucleotides read TGCAGTGCTAGAGATAGTGGAGAAAAACTGTTTTTT. Translated, it gives CSARDSGEKLFF.

This clonotype was detected only a few times. The rearrangement uses TRBV4-3 and TRBJ2-5; no firm D call. CDR3 size: 12 residues. The germline gives CDR1 LGHNA, CDR2 YSLEER. V lost 0 bases and J lost 7, with 6 bases in between. The CDR3 sequence is CASSQDPGTQYF. The CDR3 DNA sequence: TGCGCCAGCAGCCAAGATCCAGGGACCCAGTACTTC.